The present entry profiles one TCR beta chain with its context. The target antigen is unknown. Expressed TCRB transcripts were sequenced, since all the RNA that had been isolated was reverse transcribed. Sequencing used immunoSEQ multiplex PCR; TCRdb keeps in-frame clones, though not all of them. The sample includes about 160,000 clones, roughly 60% of them seen just once. Populations obtained by sorting all exceeded 95% purity. CDR3 length equals 12 residues. The germline V gene has CDR1 MNHEY and CDR2 SVGAGI. Trimming shortened V by 5 bases and J by 9 bases, and 11 bases separated the two germline ends. This sample is drawn from a study of beta chain features in type 1 diabetes. Notes on the study in general: It was not settled here whether HLA type affects TCRB rearrangement. Shorter TCRB CDR3s, moderately but significantly so, marked every one of the four CD4+ subsets in Type 1 diabetes patients.

Source material: naive CD4+ T cells from blood. This sequence was found in a man aged 30 to 39 with type 1 diabetes. The chain joins TRBV6-5 to TRBJ2-1; maybe TRBD1 (6 bases). The CDR3 sequence: CASSPRGGEQFF. The CDR3 DNA reads as TGTGCCAGCAGTCCCAGGGGTGGTGAGCAGTTCTTC.